These T cell receptor beta chains were read from a single sample in a study of metastatic and nonmetastatic thyroid tumors. Via MiXCR, TCRdb re-called the PCR reads. The sample consists of some 38,000 clones, more than 45% of them appearing once. Material for sequencing was tumor tissue. The receptor set was obtained from a male donor with papillary thyroid cancer or a benign thyroid nodule (not recorded which). Some clones in this sample may be carry-over from other donors' samples. CDR3s include the opening cysteine and the closing phenylalanine or tryptophan. A D gene is named only where the DNA matches it firmly. Clone size appears in some rows only: once, few, many, or a class for an expanded clone.

v_call	d_call	j_call	clone_size	cdr3_nt	cdr3_aa
TRBV5-1	.	TRBJ1-2	.	TGCGCCAGCAGCTTGGCCGTCACCCCTGTTCGGGATGGCTACACCTTC	CASSLAVTPVRDGYTF
TRBV7-8	.	TRBJ1-3	.	TGTGCCAGCAGCTTAGCGGGACGTGACTCTGGAAACACCATATATTTT	CASSLAGRDSGNTIYF
TRBV12-3/TRBV12-4	TRBD1	TRBJ2-2	.	TGTGCCAGCAGTTTAGGGACAGGGGGTACCGGGGAGCTGTTTTTT	CASSLGTGGTGELFF
TRBV18	.	TRBJ2-7	.	TGTGCCAGCTCACCACCGCGGGGACGGGGGGCGGGGGACGATGGCGAGCAGTACTTC	CASSPPRGRGAGDDGEQYF
TRBV5-6	TRBD1	TRBJ1-4	.	TGTGCCAGCAGCGCGACAGGGGAGTATGAAAAACTGTTTTTT	CASSATGEYEKLFF
TRBV28	.	TRBJ2-6	.	TGTGCCAGCAGTTTCACCGGGATCTCTGGGGCCAACGTCCTGACTTTC	CASSFTGISGANVLTF
TRBV27	.	TRBJ2-1	many	TGTGCCAGCAGTTTAGACGGGAATGAGCAGTTCTTC	CASSLDGNEQFF
TRBV19	.	TRBJ1-3	few	TGTGCCAGCGCCCCAGGGGATGGAAACACCATATATTTT	CASAPGDGNTIYF
TRBV6-1	.	TRBJ1-5	few	TGTGCCAGCAGTGAAGACAGCGAAAATCAGCCCCAGCATTTT	CASSEDSENQPQHF
TRBV9	.	TRBJ1-3	.	TGTGCCAGCAGCGTCTGGGGGGTGCTCTCTGGAAACACCATATATTTT	CASSVWGVLSGNTIYF
TRBV18	TRBD1	TRBJ2-3	.	TGTGCCAGCTCACCGACAGGGGGAAGCACAGATACGCAGTATTTT	CASSPTGGSTDTQYF
TRBV4-2	.	TRBJ1-2	.	TGTGCCAGCAGCCAAGACCGGGACGTAGCTAACTATGGCTACGCCTTC	CASSQDRDVANYGYAF
TRBV12-3/TRBV12-4	.	TRBJ1-5	.	TGTGCCAGCAGACTTGGTAGCAATCAGCCCCAGCATTTT	CASRLGSNQPQHF
TRBV28	.	TRBJ1-5	.	TGTGCCAGCAGTCCGACAGGCCTAAGTAAGCCCCAGCATTTT	CASSPTGLSKPQHF
TRBV7-2	.	TRBJ1-4	.	TGTGCCAGCAGCTTTAGGGCAGGGAAAGAAAAACTGTTTTTT	CASSFRAGKEKLFF
TRBV20-1	.	TRBJ2-7	.	TGCAGTGCCGACCGGGACACCTACGAGCAGTACTTC	CSADRDTYEQYF
TRBV20-1	.	TRBJ2-7	few	TGCAGTGCTAGATCAGCGGGACAGCGAATTCACGAGCAGTACTTC	CSARSAGQRIHEQYF
TRBV2	.	TRBJ1-6	few	TGTGCCAGCAGGGAAAGCTCCTATAATTCACCCCTCCACTTT	CASRESSYNSPLHF
TRBV4-1	TRBD2	TRBJ2-2	.	TGCGCCAGCAGCCAACCGCTAGCGGGCCCCAGTCGAGGGGAGCTGTTTTTT	CASSQPLAGPSRGELFF
TRBV7-9	.	TRBJ1-1	.	TGTGCCAGCAGCTTAGACAAGTATGGAGCTTTCTTT	CASSLDKYGAFF
TRBV5-5	TRBD2	TRBJ2-1	.	TGTGCCAGCAGCGGGAGTAGCGGGTACAATGAGCAGTTCTTC	CASSGSSGYNEQFF
TRBV20-1	.	TRBJ2-7	large	TGCAGCGCCAAAGATCTACGGGAGATTCCCTACGAGCAGTACTTC	CSAKDLREIPYEQYF
TRBV20-1	.	TRBJ2-3	.	TGCAGTGCTAGTTCGTCGGGAGCCCCGCGGGGAGATACGCAGTATTTT	CSASSSGAPRGDTQYF
TRBV7-9	.	TRBJ2-7	few	TGTGCCAGCAGCTTAGAGGGAAGCGAGCAGTACTTC	CASSLEGSEQYF
TRBV5-1	.	TRBJ2-1	.	TGCGCCAGCAGCTCAAGGCTAGATAATGAGCAGTTCTTC	CASSSRLDNEQFF
TRBV30	.	TRBJ1-1	.	TGTGCCTGGGACCTAAGAGGTAAGGGTAAGGGCACTGAAGCTTTCTTT	CAWDLRGKGKGTEAFF
TRBV27	TRBD1	TRBJ2-7	few	TGTGCCAGCAGTTTAGGAAGAGGGGGGACAGGGGGCTTCTACGAGCAGTACTTC	CASSLGRGGTGGFYEQYF
TRBV19	.	TRBJ2-7	few	TGTGCCAGTAGGAGAACAGGGAGCTCCTACGAGCAGTACTTC	CASRRTGSSYEQYF
TRBV30	.	TRBJ2-7	.	TGTGCCTACCTAGAAACCTACGAGCAGTACTTC	CAYLETYEQYF
TRBV4-1	.	TRBJ2-7	.	TGCGCCAGCAGCCAAGATCTCGGCCACGAGCAGTACTTC	CASSQDLGHEQYF
TRBV5-1	TRBD2	TRBJ2-5	medium-sized	TGCGCCAGCAGCCAAGCGGGATACATGGGGGAGACCCAGTACTTC	CASSQAGYMGETQYF
TRBV27	.	TRBJ1-2	few	TGTGCCAGCATGACTACCAGGACAGCCTATGGCTACACCTTC	CASMTTRTAYGYTF
TRBV6-1	.	TRBJ2-1	.	TGTGCCAGCAGCCCGTCGTGGCAGAGCTACAATGAGCAGTTCTTC	CASSPSWQSYNEQFF
TRBV7-3	.	TRBJ1-6	.	TGTGCCAGCAGCCTCAACTCCCGTAATTCACCCCTCCACTTT	CASSLNSRNSPLHF
TRBV5-1	.	TRBJ1-3	.	TGCGCCAGCAGCTTGGAGGCGGGCCGCTTCTCTGGAAACACCATATATTTT	CASSLEAGRFSGNTIYF
TRBV6-1	.	TRBJ1-5	.	TGTGCCAGCAGTTCATCAGGGGTTCAGCCCCAGCATTTT	CASSSSGVQPQHF
TRBV12-3/TRBV12-4	.	TRBJ1-1	.	TGTGCCAGCAGTTTAACGAACACTGAAGCTTTCTTT	CASSLTNTEAFF
TRBV12-3/TRBV12-4	.	TRBJ2-1	.	TGTGCCAGCAGTTTAGTTGACTACAACAATGAGCAGTTCTTC	CASSLVDYNNEQFF
TRBV4-2	.	TRBJ1-3	.	TGTGCCAGCAGCCAAGAGACAGTAGGAGGGTACGGAAACACCATATATTTT	CASSQETVGGYGNTIYF
TRBV20-1	TRBD2	TRBJ2-1	.	TGCAGTGCTAGAGTGCCGGGACTAGCGGTTAACAATGAGCAGTTCTTC	CSARVPGLAVNNEQFF
TRBV3-1	TRBD2	TRBJ2-7	.	TGTGCCAGCAGTCCACTAGCGGGAGTATCCTACGAGCAGTACTTC	CASSPLAGVSYEQYF
TRBV30	.	TRBJ1-2	.	TGTGCCTGTGGCGGAGTCTATGGCTACACCTTC	CACGGVYGYTF
TRBV30	.	TRBJ1-6	medium-sized	TGTGCCTGGAGTGTCCCAGGGACCGTGACTCATTCACCCCTCCACTTT	CAWSVPGTVTHSPLHF
TRBV9	TRBD1	TRBJ1-1	.	TGTGCCAGCAGCCCGGGACAGGGAGGTTTGCGGAACACTGAAGCTTTCTTT	CASSPGQGGLRNTEAFF
TRBV27	.	TRBJ1-1	.	TGTGCCAGCAGTTTATCCCTGAACACTGAAGCTTTCTTT	CASSLSLNTEAFF
TRBV9	.	TRBJ2-2	.	TGTGCCAGCAGCGTCGGATACAGAGCGAGTAACACCGGGGAGCTGTTTTTT	CASSVGYRASNTGELFF
TRBV19	.	TRBJ1-5	.	TGTGCCAGTAGTACGGCGGGGGGTTCGGGCAATCAGCCCCAGCATTTT	CASSTAGGSGNQPQHF
TRBV12-3/TRBV12-4	.	TRBJ2-1	.	TGTGCCAGCACGAGGGGGGGGGAAGAGCAGTTCTTC	CASTRGGEEQFF
TRBV11-3	.	TRBJ2-7	once	TGTGCCAGCACCTTGGAAGGGGGATCCTACGAGCAGTACTTC	CASTLEGGSYEQYF
TRBV2	.	TRBJ2-3	medium-sized	TGTGCCAGCACCGAGGGCGGGTCCCTCACAGATACGCAGTATTTT	CASTEGGSLTDTQYF
TRBV6-1	.	TRBJ2-6	.	TGTGCCAGCTCCCTCGTCGGGGCCAACGTCCTGACTTTC	CASSLVGANVLTF
TRBV7-9	.	TRBJ2-3	.	TGTGCCAGCAGCCCCCGCACAGATACGCAGTATTTT	CASSPRTDTQYF
TRBV19	.	TRBJ2-5	few	TGTGCCAGTAGTATAGGAGGGGGGCAAGAGACCCAGTACTTC	CASSIGGGQETQYF
TRBV30	.	TRBJ1-4	once	TGTGCCTGGAGGGTCGCCGGGACTTCTATTGAAAAACTGTTTTTT	CAWRVAGTSIEKLFF
TRBV6-4	TRBD1	TRBJ2-3	.	TGTGCCAGCAGTGACGGGACAGGGTCGGGAGATACGCAGTATTTT	CASSDGTGSGDTQYF
TRBV28	TRBD1	TRBJ2-7	.	TGTGCCAGCAGTTTACTCGGGACAGGGCGCCCTAGCTCCTACGAGCAGTACTTC	CASSLLGTGRPSSYEQYF